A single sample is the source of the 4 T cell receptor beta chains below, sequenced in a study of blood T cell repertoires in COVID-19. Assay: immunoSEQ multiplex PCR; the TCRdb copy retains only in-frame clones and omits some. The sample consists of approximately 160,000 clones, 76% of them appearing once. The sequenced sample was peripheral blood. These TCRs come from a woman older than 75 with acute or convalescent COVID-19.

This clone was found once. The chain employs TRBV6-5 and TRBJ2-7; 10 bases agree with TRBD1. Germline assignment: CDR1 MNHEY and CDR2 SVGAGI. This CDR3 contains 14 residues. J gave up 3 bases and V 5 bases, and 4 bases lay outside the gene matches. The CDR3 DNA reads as TGTGCCAGCAGTAAGACAGGGGGCGGCTACGAGCAGTACTTC. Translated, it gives CASSKTGGGYEQYF.

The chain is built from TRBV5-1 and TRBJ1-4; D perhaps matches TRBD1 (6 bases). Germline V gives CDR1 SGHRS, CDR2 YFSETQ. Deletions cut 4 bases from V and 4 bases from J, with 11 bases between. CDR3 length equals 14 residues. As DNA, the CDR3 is TGCGCCAGCAGCGCACAGGGACATAATGAAAAACTGTTTTTT. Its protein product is CASSAQGHNEKLFF.

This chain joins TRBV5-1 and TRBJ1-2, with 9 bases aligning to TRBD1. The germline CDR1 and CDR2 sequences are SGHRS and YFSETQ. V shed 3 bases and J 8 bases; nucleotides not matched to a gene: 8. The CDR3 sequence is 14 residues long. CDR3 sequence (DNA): TGCGCCAGCAGCTGGGGACAGGGATGGAGGGGCTACACCTTC. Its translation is CASSWGQGWRGYTF.

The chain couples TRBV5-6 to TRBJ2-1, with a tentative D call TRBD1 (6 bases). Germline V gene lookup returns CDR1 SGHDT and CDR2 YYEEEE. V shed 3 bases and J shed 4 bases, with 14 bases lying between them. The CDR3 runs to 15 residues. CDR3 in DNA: TGTGCCAGCAGCTCGACAGGCAGGGGTTACAATGAGCAGTTCTTC. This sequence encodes CASSSTGRGYNEQFF.